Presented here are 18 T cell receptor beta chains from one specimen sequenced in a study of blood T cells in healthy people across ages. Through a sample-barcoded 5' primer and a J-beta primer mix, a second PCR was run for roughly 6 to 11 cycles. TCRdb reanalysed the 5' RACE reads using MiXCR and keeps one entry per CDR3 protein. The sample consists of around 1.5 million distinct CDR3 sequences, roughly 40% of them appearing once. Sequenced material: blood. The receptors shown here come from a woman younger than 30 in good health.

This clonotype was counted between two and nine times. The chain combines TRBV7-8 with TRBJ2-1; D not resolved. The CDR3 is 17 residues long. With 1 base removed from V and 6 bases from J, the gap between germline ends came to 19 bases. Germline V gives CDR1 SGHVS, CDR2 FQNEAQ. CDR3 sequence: CASSLGIRDPGLNEQFF. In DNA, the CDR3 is TGTGCCAGCAGCTTAGGGATCAGAGACCCTGGGCTCAATGAGCAGTTCTTC.

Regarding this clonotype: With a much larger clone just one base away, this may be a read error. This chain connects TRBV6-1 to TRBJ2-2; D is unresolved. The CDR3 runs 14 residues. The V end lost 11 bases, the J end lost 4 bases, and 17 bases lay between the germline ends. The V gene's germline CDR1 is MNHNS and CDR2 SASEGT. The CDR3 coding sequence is TGTGCCGGATCGATACAGCTTAGCACCGGGGAGCTGTTTTTT. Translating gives CAGSIQLSTGELFF.

The CDR3 sequence: CASRKGGTGYEQYF. CDR3 DNA sequence: TGTGCCAGCAGAAAAGGAGGAACAGGCTACGAGCAGTACTTC. The chain recombines TRBV6-5 with TRBJ2-4; either TRBD1 or TRBD2 may fit D (5 bases each). The J call may not be correct, given that the DNA end is closer to TRBJ2-7. The CDR3 contains 14 residues. In germline, CDR1 is MNHEY, CDR2 SVGAGI.

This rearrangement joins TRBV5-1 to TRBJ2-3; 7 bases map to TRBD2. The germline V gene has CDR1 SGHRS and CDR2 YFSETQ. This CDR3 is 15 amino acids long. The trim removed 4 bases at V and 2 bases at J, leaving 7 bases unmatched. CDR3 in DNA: TGCGCCAGCAGCGGGGGGGACTACTACACAGATACGCAGTATTTT. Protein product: CASSGGDYYTDTQYF.

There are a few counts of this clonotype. In DNA, the CDR3 is TGTGCCAGCGGGCCAGGTCGGTTTGGCTACACCTTC. Amino acid sequence: CASGPGRFGYTF. V and J are TRBV6-5 and TRBJ1-2; D not certain. With 8 bases removed from V and 7 bases from J, the gap between germline ends came to 14 bases. Germline V gives CDR1 MNHEY, CDR2 SVGAGI. The CDR3 has 12 amino acids.

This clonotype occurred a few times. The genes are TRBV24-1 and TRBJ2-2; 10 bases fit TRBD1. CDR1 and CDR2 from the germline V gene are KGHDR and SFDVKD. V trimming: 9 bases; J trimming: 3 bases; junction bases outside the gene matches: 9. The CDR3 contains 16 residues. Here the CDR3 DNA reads TGTGCCACCGGGCCGGGACAGGGGACGGACACCGGGGAGCTGTTTTTT. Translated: CATGPGQGTDTGELFF.

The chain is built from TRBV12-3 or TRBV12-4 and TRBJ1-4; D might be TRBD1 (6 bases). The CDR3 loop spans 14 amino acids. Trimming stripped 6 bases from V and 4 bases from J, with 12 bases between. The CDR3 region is CASSPGVFNEKLFF. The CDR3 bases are TGTGCCAGCAGCCCAGGGGTATTTAATGAAAAACTGTTTTTT.

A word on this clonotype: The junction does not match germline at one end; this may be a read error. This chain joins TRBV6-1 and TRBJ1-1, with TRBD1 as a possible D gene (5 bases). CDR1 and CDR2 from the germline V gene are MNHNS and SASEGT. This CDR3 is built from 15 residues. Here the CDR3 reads CASSRLGGTNTEAFF. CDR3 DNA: TGTGCCAGCAGTCGTCTTGGGGGGACTAACACCGAAGCTTTCTTT.

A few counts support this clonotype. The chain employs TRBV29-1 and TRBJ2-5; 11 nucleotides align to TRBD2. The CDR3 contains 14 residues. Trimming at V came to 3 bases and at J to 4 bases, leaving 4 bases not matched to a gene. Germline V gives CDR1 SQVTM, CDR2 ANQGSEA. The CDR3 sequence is CSVDLAGGPETQYF. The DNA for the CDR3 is TGCAGCGTTGATTTAGCGGGAGGGCCAGAGACCCAGTACTTC.

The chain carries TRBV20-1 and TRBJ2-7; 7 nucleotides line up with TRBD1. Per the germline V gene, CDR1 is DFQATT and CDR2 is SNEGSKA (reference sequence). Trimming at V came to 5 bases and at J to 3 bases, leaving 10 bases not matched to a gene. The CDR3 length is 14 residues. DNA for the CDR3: TGCAGTGCTGCATCCCGGGACAGAGGCTACGAGCAGTACTTC. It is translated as CSAASRDRGYEQYF.

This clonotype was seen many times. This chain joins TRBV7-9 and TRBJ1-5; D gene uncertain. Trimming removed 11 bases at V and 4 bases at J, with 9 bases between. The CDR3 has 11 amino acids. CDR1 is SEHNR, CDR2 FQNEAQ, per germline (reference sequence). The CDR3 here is CAAGRNQPQHF. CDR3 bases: TGTGCCGCCGGCCGTAATCAGCCCCAGCATTTT.

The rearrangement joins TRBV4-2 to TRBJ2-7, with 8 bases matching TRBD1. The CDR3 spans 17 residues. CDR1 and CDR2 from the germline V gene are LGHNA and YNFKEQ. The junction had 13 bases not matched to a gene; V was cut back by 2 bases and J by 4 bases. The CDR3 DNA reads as TGTGCCAGCAGCCAAAGCGTAGGGTCAGGGGGCAAATACGAGCAGTACTTC. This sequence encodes CASSQSVGSGGKYEQYF.

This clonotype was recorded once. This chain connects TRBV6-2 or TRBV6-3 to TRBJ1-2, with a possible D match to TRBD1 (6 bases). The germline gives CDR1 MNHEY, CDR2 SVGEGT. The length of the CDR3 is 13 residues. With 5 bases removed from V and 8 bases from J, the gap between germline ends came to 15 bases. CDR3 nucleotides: TGTGCCAGCAGTCAAGCCACAGGGTCCGGCTACACCTTC. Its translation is CASSQATGSGYTF.

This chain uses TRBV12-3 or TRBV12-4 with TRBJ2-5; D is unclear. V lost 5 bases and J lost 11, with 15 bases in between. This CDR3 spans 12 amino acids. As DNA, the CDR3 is TGTGCCAGCAGTCAATTAAACAATGAGCAGTACTTC. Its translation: CASSQLNNEQYF.

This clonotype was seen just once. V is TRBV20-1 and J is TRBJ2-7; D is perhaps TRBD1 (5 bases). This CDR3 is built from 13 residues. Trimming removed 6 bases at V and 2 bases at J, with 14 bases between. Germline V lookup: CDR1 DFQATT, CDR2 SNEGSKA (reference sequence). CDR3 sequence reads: CSAPTAQAYEQYF. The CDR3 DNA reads TGCAGTGCCCCGACAGCACAAGCCTACGAGCAGTACTTC.

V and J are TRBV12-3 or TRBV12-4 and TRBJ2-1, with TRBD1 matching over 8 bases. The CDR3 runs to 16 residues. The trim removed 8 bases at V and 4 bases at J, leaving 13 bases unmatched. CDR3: CASGVTVTGVYNEQFF. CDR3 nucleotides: TGTGCCAGCGGGGTAACCGTGACAGGGGTTTACAATGAGCAGTTCTTC.

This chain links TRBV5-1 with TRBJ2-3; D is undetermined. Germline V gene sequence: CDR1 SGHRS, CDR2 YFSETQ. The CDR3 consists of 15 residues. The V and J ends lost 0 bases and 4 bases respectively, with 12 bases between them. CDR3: CASSLEGPRSDTQYF. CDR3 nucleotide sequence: TGCGCCAGCAGCTTGGAGGGTCCTCGTTCAGATACGCAGTATTTT.

The CDR3 is CASSGGIGETQYF. The CDR3 DNA reads TGTGCCTCATCGGGGGGCATTGGTGAGACCCAGTACTTC. The chain recombines TRBV12-3 or TRBV12-4 with TRBJ2-5, with a possible D match to TRBD2 (7 bases). The germline V and J ends were trimmed by 11 bases and 5 bases, with 18 bases remaining between them. This CDR3 contains 13 residues.